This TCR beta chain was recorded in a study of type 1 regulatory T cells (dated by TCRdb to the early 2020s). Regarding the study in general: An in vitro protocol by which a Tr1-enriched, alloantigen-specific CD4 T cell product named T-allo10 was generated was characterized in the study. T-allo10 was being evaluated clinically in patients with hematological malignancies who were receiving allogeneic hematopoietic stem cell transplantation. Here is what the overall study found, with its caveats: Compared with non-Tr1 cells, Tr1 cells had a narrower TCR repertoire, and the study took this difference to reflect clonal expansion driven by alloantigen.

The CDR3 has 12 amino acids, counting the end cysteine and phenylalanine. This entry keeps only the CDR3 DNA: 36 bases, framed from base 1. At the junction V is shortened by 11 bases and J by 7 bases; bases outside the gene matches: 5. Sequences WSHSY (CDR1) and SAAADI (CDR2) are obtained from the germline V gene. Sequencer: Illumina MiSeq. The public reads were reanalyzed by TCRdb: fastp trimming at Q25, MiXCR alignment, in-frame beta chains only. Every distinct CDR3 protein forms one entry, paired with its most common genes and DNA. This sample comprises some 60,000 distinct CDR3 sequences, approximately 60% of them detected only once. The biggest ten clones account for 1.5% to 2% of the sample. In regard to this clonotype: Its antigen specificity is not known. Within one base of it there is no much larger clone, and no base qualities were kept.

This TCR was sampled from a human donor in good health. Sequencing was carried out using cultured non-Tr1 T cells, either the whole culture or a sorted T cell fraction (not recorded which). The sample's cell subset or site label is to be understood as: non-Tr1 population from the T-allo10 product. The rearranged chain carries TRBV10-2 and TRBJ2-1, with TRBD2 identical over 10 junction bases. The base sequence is TGCGCCGGAAGTAGCGGGAGGAATGAGCAGTTCTTC. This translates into CAGSSGRNEQFF.